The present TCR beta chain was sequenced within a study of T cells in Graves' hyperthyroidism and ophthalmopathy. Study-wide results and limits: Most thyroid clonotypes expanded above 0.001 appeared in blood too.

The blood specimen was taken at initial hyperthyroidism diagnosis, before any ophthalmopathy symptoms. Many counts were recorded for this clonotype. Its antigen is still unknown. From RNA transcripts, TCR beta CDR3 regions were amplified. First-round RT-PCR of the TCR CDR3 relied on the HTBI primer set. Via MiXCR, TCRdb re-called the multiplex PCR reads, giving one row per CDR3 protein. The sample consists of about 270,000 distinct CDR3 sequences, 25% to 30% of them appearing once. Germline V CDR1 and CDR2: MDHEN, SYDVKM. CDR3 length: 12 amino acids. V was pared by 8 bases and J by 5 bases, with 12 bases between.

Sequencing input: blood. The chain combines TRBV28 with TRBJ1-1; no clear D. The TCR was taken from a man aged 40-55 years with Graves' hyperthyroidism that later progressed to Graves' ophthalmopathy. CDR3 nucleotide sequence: TGTGCCAGCGGGAGGAAAGGTACTGAAGCTTTCTTT. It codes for CASGRKGTEAFF.